This TCR beta chain originates from a study of cytomegalovirus exposure and HLA in healthy donors. Across the whole study: In an early release, HLA-typed donors contributed roughly 85 million unique TCR sequences. Whole-study results and caveats: What a later analysis showed was that several of the most significant clusters appeared linked to common viral pathogens. When analyzed later, the rates of TCR association showed variation by HLA locus, with DRB1 the most and HLA-C the fewest.

PCR used 60 Vbeta primers and 13 Jbeta primers. The assay was immunoSEQ multiplex PCR, and TCRdb's table has in-frame clones only and misses some. The repertoire holds 100,000 to 150,000 clones, with 75% to 90% as singletons. CDR3 length: 15 amino acids. V trimming: 2 bases; J trimming: 1 base; junction bases outside the gene matches: 2. CDR1 KGHSH and CDR2 LQKENI come from the germline V gene. The table lists this clone with a few counts. Its antigen is undetermined. Distinct nucleotide sequences in the sample also encode this CDR3. The chain joins TRBV18 to TRBJ2-3; 8 nucleotides agree with TRBD2. Sequenced: PBMCs. The sequence was collected from a man between 40 and 49 years old in good health and CMV-seronegative. The CDR3: CASSPTSGGTDTQYF. In DNA form, the CDR3 reads TGTGCCAGCTCACCAACTAGCGGAGGCACAGATACGCAGTATTTT.